The sequence of this T cell receptor (beta chain) was determined in a study of Graves' ophthalmopathy and Graves' hyperthyroidism. Study observations and caveats: The model reached around 70% sensitivity and roughly 76% specificity for predicting ophthalmopathy progression.

Uncontrolled infections, pregnancy, lactation or other autoimmune diseases led to patient exclusion. RNA served as the template for amplifying TCR beta CDR3 regions. A first-round RT-PCR used HTBI primers, followed by a second-round multiplex PCR. TCRdb redid the calling of the multiplex PCR reads with MiXCR, one entry per CDR3 protein. The sample holds about 500,000 distinct CDR3 sequences; under 45% are singletons and the top ten take about 4%. The germline gives CDR1 SEHNR, CDR2 FQNEAQ (reference sequence). The CDR3 length is 17 residues. Trimming took 5 bases from V and 7 from J; bases not matched to a gene: 19. At least ten counts were recorded for this clonotype. Its antigen remains unknown.

The source of this sequence is an adult man with Graves' hyperthyroidism. Sequencing was done on a sample of peripheral blood or thyroid tissue (not recorded which). V usage is TRBV7-9 and J usage is TRBJ1-1, with TRBD1 matching over 7 bases. The CDR3 here is CASSEHRGADRGGEAFF. In DNA, the CDR3 is TGTGCCAGCAGCGAGCACAGGGGCGCAGACCGGGGTGGTGAAGCTTTCTTT. The full variable domain, rest sourced from reference TRBV7-9 and TRBJ1-1, is DTGVSQNPRHKITKRGQNVTFRCDPISEHNRLYWYRQTLGQGPEFLTYFQNEAQLEKSRLLSDRFSAERPKGSFSTLEIQRTEQGDSAMYLCASSEHRGADRGGEAFFGQGTRLTVV.